This is a list of T cell receptor beta chains from one sample in a study of CD8 T cells in ankylosing spondylitis. MiXCR, run by TCRdb on the 5' RACE reads, gives a single entry per CDR3 protein. The sample holds fewer than 400,000 distinct CDR3 sequences, approximately 8.2% seen once. Sequencing used blood, either unsorted or a sorted T cell fraction (not recorded which). The receptors derive from a male donor with ankylosing spondylitis. Both conserved end residues are part of each CDR3. D genes are given only for firm matches. Clone size is shown for a subset of rows, as once, few, many or a class of expanded clone.

clone size,D gene,J gene,V gene,CDR3 DNA,CDR3 protein
.,.,TRBJ1-5,TRBV27,TGTGCCAGCAGAAATTACAGAGATAGCAATCAGCCCCAGCATTTT,CASRNYRDSNQPQHF
few,TRBD1,TRBJ1-2,TRBV20-1,TGCAGTGCTAGGGGGACAGTGGACCTCTCCGGCTACACCTTC,CSARGTVDLSGYTF
few,.,TRBJ2-7,TRBV20-1,TGCAGTGCTAGATTAAGGGGGGAGGAGCAGTACTTC,CSARLRGEEQYF
few,TRBD2,TRBJ2-1,TRBV29-1,TGCAGCGGAGTAGCGGGAGGGCCGCACAATGAGCAGTTCTTC,CSGVAGGPHNEQFF
few,TRBD2,TRBJ2-5,TRBV7-6,TGTGCCAGCAGCTTACGAGCGGGAGACGAAAAGACCCAGTACTTC,CASSLRAGDEKTQYF
many,TRBD1,TRBJ1-1,TRBV29-1,TGCAGCGGGGGGACAGGGGACACTGAAGCTTTCTTT,CSGGTGDTEAFF
few,.,TRBJ2-1,TRBV5-1,TGCGCCAGCAGCTTGGTTAGCGGAGATATCAATGAGCAGTTCTTC,CASSLVSGDINEQFF
many,.,TRBJ1-4,TRBV20-1,TGCAGTGTGGAGAAGGACGGGGAGGATGAAAAACTGTTTTTT,CSVEKDGEDEKLFF
few,TRBD2,TRBJ2-7,TRBV6-2/TRBV6-3,TGTGCCAGCAGTTCCGGACTAGCGGGAAACTACGAGCAGTACTTC,CASSSGLAGNYEQYF
.,.,TRBJ2-6,TRBV4-3,TGCGCCAGCAGCCAAGAGGCTTCTGGGGCCAACGTCCTGACTTTC,CASSQEASGANVLTF
few,.,TRBJ2-7,TRBV5-4,TGTGCCAGCAGTGACTCTGGGACGGGAAGGTTCGAGCAGTACTTC,CASSDSGTGRFEQYF
few,.,TRBJ1-1,TRBV4-1,TGCGCCAGCAGCCAAGATCTTCTGCGGGGGTTGAACACTGAAGCTTTCTTT,CASSQDLLRGLNTEAFF
.,TRBD2,TRBJ2-7,TRBV3-1,TGTGCCAGCAGCCAGTCCCTAGCGGGAGACTACGAGCAGTACTTC,CASSQSLAGDYEQYF
many,.,TRBJ2-7,TRBV29-1,TGCAGCGTTACCCAGTTTCTCGAGCAGTACTTC,CSVTQFLEQYF
few,TRBD2,TRBJ2-3,TRBV29-1,TGCAGCGTCTCAACTAGCGGGAAAGCAGATACGCAGTATTTT,CSVSTSGKADTQYF
many,.,TRBJ2-2,TRBV7-2,TGTGCCAGCAGCTTTAGCGGAGGGTCCGGGGAGCTGTTTTTT,CASSFSGGSGELFF
many,.,TRBJ2-1,TRBV7-9,TGTGCCAGCAACCCCATAGGGATAAAAATCAATGAGCAGTTCTTC,CASNPIGIKINEQFF
few,.,TRBJ1-1,TRBV20-1,TGCAGTGCTAGTTCAGCCATGAACACTGAAGCTTTCTTT,CSASSAMNTEAFF
.,.,TRBJ2-4,TRBV2,TGTGCCAGCAGAGCTCTGGACCCGACAGCCAAAAACATTCAGTACTTC,CASRALDPTAKNIQYF
.,.,TRBJ1-1,TRBV29-1,TGCAGCGTGGAGGATGCTGAAGCTTTCTTT,CSVEDAEAFF
few,TRBD1,TRBJ1-5,TRBV3-1,TGTGCCAGCAGCCAATCTATTAGGGGGCCGGTCGGCAATCAGCCCCAGCATTTT,CASSQSIRGPVGNQPQHF
.,.,TRBJ2-7,TRBV10-3,TGTGCCATCAGTGAGTCGACAGGCCTCGCGCCTTACGAGCAGTACTTC,CAISESTGLAPYEQYF
.,.,TRBJ2-5,TRBV4-1,TGCGCCAGCAGCCAAAGGGAGATCCAAGAGACCCAGTACTTC,CASSQREIQETQYF
.,.,TRBJ1-2,TRBV4-1,TGCGCCAGCAGTCGGGACCCGGGACTCCGCTATGGCTACACCTTC,CASSRDPGLRYGYTF
many,.,TRBJ2-3,TRBV7-8,TGTGCCAGCAGCCCGACCCTGAGGGAGAAGGACACAGATACGCAGTATTTT,CASSPTLREKDTDTQYF
.,.,TRBJ1-6,TRBV4-1,TGCGCCAGCAGCCAAATTGGGTACGGCTCACCCCTCCACTTT,CASSQIGYGSPLHF
.,.,TRBJ2-1,TRBV3-1,TGTGCCAGCAGCCAAGACGGTAACTTCCTTGTCTACAATGAGCAGTTCTTC,CASSQDGNFLVYNEQFF
many,.,TRBJ2-1,TRBV21-1,TGTGCCAGCAGCTCTTTGCCGGGACTAGCGTCGGGTGAGCAGTTCTTC,CASSSLPGLASGEQFF
few,TRBD1,TRBJ1-2,TRBV5-1,TGCGCCAGCAGCTCACAACAGGGGGGGAACGTGAACTATGGCTACACCTTC,CASSSQQGGNVNYGYTF